The text below deals with one T cell receptor (beta chain). Its specificity is unknown. The time point denotes: week 35, safety follow-up. Doses comprised 300 ug of mutant IDH1 20-mer peptide each, plus topical imiquimod. Sequenced by immunoSEQ multiplex PCR; TCRdb stores in-frame clones only, minus some. This sample has tens of thousands of clones, with 65% to 80% found just once. Germline CDR1 and CDR2: ENHRY and SYGVKD. V lost 1 base to trimming and J lost 0 bases; unmatched junction nucleotides: 6. The CDR3 loop spans 17 amino acids. These data are taken from a study of a mutant IDH1 vaccine in newly diagnosed glioma.

The source of this sequence is a man in his fifties with glioma. The rearrangement joins TRBV10-3 to TRBJ1-2; 9 positions agree with TRBD1. The sample consisted of PBMCs, taken from a glioma patient whose treatment included an IDH1 peptide vaccine. In nucleotides, the CDR3 is TGTGCCATCAGTGAGTTGGACAGGGGCAAAGCTAACTATGGCTACACCTTC. Translated: CAISELDRGKANYGYTF.